This entry is about one T cell receptor beta chain. Its target is unknown. Assay: immunoSEQ multiplex PCR; the TCRdb copy retains only in-frame clones and omits some. The table shows about 91,000 clones, with 80% to 90% occurring only once. The CDR3 has 15 amino acids. CDR1 and CDR2 from the germline V gene are SGHRS and YFSETQ. Trimming removed 4 bases from V and 2 bases from J; junction bases left unmatched: 6. The data are from a study of OX40 agonist ivuxolimab in advanced cancers. Study context: Among those enrolled, mean age was around 55 years (range 23 to 79) and over 70% were male. Study-wide points: Which antigen the expanded peripheral T cells recognized is unknown.

Researchers took blood at baseline, on cycle 4 day 1, and on cycle 7 day 1. The clonotype was recovered from an adult with an advanced solid tumor such as melanoma, head and neck, liver or kidney cancer. The chain combines TRBV5-1 with TRBJ2-7; the match to TRBD2 covers 10 bases. The sample consisted of CD4+ or CD8+ T cells sorted from blood, taken in a trial of the OX40 agonist ivuxolimab. CDR3 residues: CASSHDTSGTYEQYF. The CDR3 DNA follows: TGCGCCAGCAGCCACGATACTAGCGGGACCTACGAGCAGTACTTC.